This passage covers 12 T cell receptor beta chains from one sample sequenced in a study of glioma-infiltrating T cells after dendritic cell vaccination. TCRdb keeps only in-frame clones here, not all; method: immunoSEQ multiplex PCR. The repertoire holds fewer than 85,000 clones, roughly 90% seen once, with approximately 3.4% in the top ten. Sample: blood, taken before dendritic cell vaccination. The source of these receptors is a human donor with glioblastoma.

Turning to this clone: Different DNA sequences within this sample yield the same CDR3. This rearrangement joins TRBV5-1 to TRBJ2-7; D is possibly TRBD2 (5 bases). The CDR3 runs to 13 residues. V was trimmed by 3 bases and J by 2 bases, leaving 9 bases between them. The germline V gene has CDR1 SGHRS and CDR2 YFSETQ. The CDR3 DNA follows: TGCGCCAGCAGCTCAACCGGGACCTACGAGCAGTACTTC. Its translation: CASSSTGTYEQYF. The full variable domain, its missing parts supplied by reference TRBV5-1 and TRBJ2-7, is KAGVTQTPRYLIKTRGQQVTLSCSPISGHRSVSWYQQTPGQGLQFLFEYFSETQRNKGNFPGRFSGRQFSNSRSEMNVSTLELGDSALYLCASSSTGTYEQYFGPGTRLTVT.

The J gene is TRBJ1-2, the V gene TRBV19, with a possible D match to TRBD1 (6 bases). The CDR3 has 14 residues. Germline V gene sequence: CDR1 LNHDA, CDR2 SQIVND (reference sequence). Trimming stripped 9 bases from V and 6 bases from J, with 20 bases between. CDR3 sequence reads: CARNPQGLNDGYTF. The CDR3 DNA reads as TGTGCCAGGAACCCCCAGGGGCTAAATGATGGCTACACCTTC.

This clone has a single count. The chain links TRBV7-9 to TRBJ2-5; possibly TRBD2 for D (5 bases). Trimming stripped 5 bases from V and 7 bases from J, with 14 bases between. Germline V gene data show CDR1 as SEHNR and CDR2 as FQNEAQ (reference sequence). The CDR3 is 13 amino acids. The CDR3 region has the DNA TGTGCCAGCAGCCTCCGGGAACCCTGGACCCAGTACTTC. It codes for CASSLREPWTQYF.

A note on this clone: Its ends do not fully match the called genes, so a read error is possible. The chain is built from TRBV29-1 and TRBJ1-1; no reliable D call. The CDR3 covers 10 residues. Germline lookup yields CDR1 SQVTM and CDR2 ANQGSEA. The CDR3 DNA reads TGCAGCGCCTCAAACAGTGAAGCTTTCTTT. It specifies CSASNSEAFF.

V and J are TRBV19 and TRBJ2-1, with D maybe TRBD2 (7 bases). This CDR3 region has 16 residues. Trimming took 6 bases from V and 3 from J, leaving 18 bases between them. Germline assignment: CDR1 LNHDA and CDR2 SQIVND (reference sequence). CDR3 bases: TGTGCCAGTAGGGCGGGGGCTACAAGCTTCTACAATGAGCAGTTCTTC. Translation gives CASRAGATSFYNEQFF.

This chain connects TRBV28 to TRBJ1-2, with TRBD1 matching 8 bases. The J segment lost 6 bases and the V segment lost 9 bases, leaving 6 bases of the junction unmatched. The CDR3 loop spans 12 amino acids. Germline values: CDR1 MDHEN, CDR2 SYDVKM. CDR3 nucleotide sequence: TGTGCCAGTACGGACAGGGACAATGGCTACACCTTC. Protein product: CASTDRDNGYTF.

The chain uses TRBV6-4 and TRBJ2-3; 7 nucleotides agree with TRBD1. Trimming removed 0 bases from V and 3 bases from J; junction bases left unmatched: 3. The V gene's germline CDR1 is MRHNA and CDR2 SNTAGT. The CDR3 is 15 residues long. The CDR3: CASSDSRQGTDTQYF. The CDR3 DNA reads as TGTGCCAGCAGTGACTCCCGACAGGGAACAGATACGCAGTATTTT.

DNA of the CDR3: TGTGCCAGCAGCGCACTCTCGGCGGAGGGGGAGCTGTTTTTT. Amino acids: CASSALSAEGELFF. This chain joins TRBV9 and TRBJ2-2, with D unresolved. The CDR3 spans 14 residues. Germline V gene lookup returns CDR1 SGDLS and CDR2 YYNGEE. Trimming took off 3 bases at V and 8 bases at J, with 14 bases between the two ends. Using reference TRBV9 and TRBJ2-2 for the parts outside the CDR3, the full variable domain is DSGVTQTPKHLITATGQRVTLRCSPRSGDLSVYWYQQSLDQGLQFLIQYYNGEERAKGNILERFSAQQFPDLHSELNLSSLELGDSALYFCASSALSAEGELFFGEGSRLTVL.

The J gene is TRBJ2-2, the V gene TRBV28, with 9 bases aligning to TRBD1. Trimming cost V 11 bases and J 2 bases; bases outside gene matches: 6. The CDR3 consists of 14 residues. Germline loops: CDR1 MDHEN, CDR2 SYDVKM. The CDR3 nucleotides are TGTGCCTGCGACAGGGGGATAAACACCGGGGAGCTGTTTTTT. This gives the protein CACDRGINTGELFF.

This rearrangement joins TRBV5-1 to TRBJ2-7, with D maybe TRBD2 (6 bases). This CDR3 spans 13 amino acids. Between the trimmed V and J ends, which lost 4 bases and 4 bases, there was a span of 12 bases. The germline V gene has CDR1 SGHRS and CDR2 YFSETQ. CDR3 amino acids: CASSPEGLYEQYF. The CDR3 coding sequence is TGCGCCAGCAGCCCAGAGGGACTTTACGAGCAGTACTTC. Supplemented by reference TRBV5-1 and TRBJ2-7, the full variable domain reads KAGVTQTPRYLIKTRGQQVTLSCSPISGHRSVSWYQQTPGQGLQFLFEYFSETQRNKGNFPGRFSGRQFSNSRSEMNVSTLELGDSALYLCASSPEGLYEQYFGPGTRLTVT.

This rearrangement joins TRBV15 to TRBJ2-1; TRBD2 matches at 15 bases. The germline V gene encodes CDR1 LNHNV and CDR2 YYDKDF (reference sequence). V dropped 1 base and J dropped 7; count of bases not matched to a gene: 5. CDR3 length: 17 residues. DNA for the CDR3: TGTGCCACCAGCAGAGGAGGGACTAGCGGGAGGCCGAATGAGCAGTTCTTC. Translation: CATSRGGTSGRPNEQFF.

J is TRBJ2-2 and V is TRBV28; 8 nucleotides agree with TRBD2. Germline assignment: CDR1 MDHEN and CDR2 SYDVKM. Trimming took 8 bases from V and 6 from J; bases not matched to a gene: 11. The CDR3 is 15 amino acids. This chain's CDR3 is CASLNFGGGAGELFF. The CDR3 region has the DNA TGTGCCAGCCTCAACTTCGGGGGGGGAGCCGGGGAGCTGTTTTTT.